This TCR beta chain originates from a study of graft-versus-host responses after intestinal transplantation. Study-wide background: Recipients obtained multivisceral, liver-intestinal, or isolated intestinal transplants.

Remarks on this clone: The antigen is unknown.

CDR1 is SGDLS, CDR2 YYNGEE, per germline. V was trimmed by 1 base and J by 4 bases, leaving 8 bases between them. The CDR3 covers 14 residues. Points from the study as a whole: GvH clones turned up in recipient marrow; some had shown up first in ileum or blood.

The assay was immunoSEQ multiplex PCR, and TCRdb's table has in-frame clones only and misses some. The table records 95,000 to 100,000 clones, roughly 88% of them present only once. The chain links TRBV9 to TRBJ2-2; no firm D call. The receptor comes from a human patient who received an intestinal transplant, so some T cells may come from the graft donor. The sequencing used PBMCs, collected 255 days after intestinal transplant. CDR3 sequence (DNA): TGTGCCAGCAGCGTAACGGGCGGCACCGGGGAGCTGTTTTTT. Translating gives CASSVTGGTGELFF.